One and the same sample provided the 12 T cell receptor beta chains below, sequenced in a study of blood T cell repertoires in COVID-19. Only in-frame clones appear in the TCRdb table, and some are missing; sequencing was by immunoSEQ multiplex PCR. Among roughly 100,000 clones, 85% to 90% were seen once, and the ten largest hold around 4.3%. Sequences were obtained from peripheral blood. These receptors were obtained from a man aged 50 to 59 with acute or convalescent COVID-19.

The CDR3 sequence: CASSFSSNQPQHF. In DNA, the CDR3 is TGTGCCAGCAGCTTTAGTAGCAATCAGCCCCAGCATTTT. The chain joins TRBV11-2 to TRBJ1-5; D ambiguous. The CDR3 runs 13 residues. Trimming removed 3 bases at V and 0 bases at J, with 3 bases between. Per the germline V gene, CDR1 is SGHAT and CDR2 is FQNNGV.

This chain joins TRBV27 and TRBJ1-1; the D gene is possibly TRBD1 (6 bases). The V gene lost 4 bases and the J gene lost 4 bases, with 13 bases spanning the gap. This CDR3 has 14 amino acids. CDR1 MNHEY and CDR2 SMNVEV come from the germline V gene (reference sequence). This chain's CDR3 is CASSWGAGGTEAFF. The CDR3 DNA is TGTGCCAGCAGTTGGGGGGCGGGGGGCACTGAAGCTTTCTTT.

The V gene is TRBV25-1, the J gene TRBJ2-7, with 8 bases lining up with TRBD1. CDR1 and CDR2 from the germline V gene are MGHDK and SYGVNS. The length of the CDR3 is 15 residues. Germline trimming cut 7 bases from V and 3 bases from J; bases unmatched to any gene: 11. DNA of the CDR3: TGTGCCAGCAAGCCAGGGGGCGCCGAGCGCTACGAGCAGTACTTC. As protein: CASKPGGAERYEQYF.

In its sample, this clone was seen once. The V and J genes are TRBV2 and TRBJ1-5; D is unclear. Germline V lookup: CDR1 SNHLY, CDR2 FYNNEI. The CDR3 is 13 amino acids. V was shortened by 5 bases and J by 7 bases, with 12 bases between the two germline ends. The DNA for the CDR3 is TGTGCCAGCAGTCCGGAGGAGTGGCAGCCCCAGCATTTT. Translated, it gives CASSPEEWQPQHF.

V is TRBV3-1 (or the pseudogene TRBV3-2) and J is TRBJ2-4; 8 bases fit TRBD2. The CDR3 spans 15 residues. Germline V gene data show CDR1 as LGHDT and CDR2 as YNNKEL (reference sequence). With 0 bases clipped from V and 9 bases from J, the junction kept 7 bases outside the gene matches. The CDR3 DNA reads TGTGCCAGCAGCCAAGATCGGGAGGGTTTAGGCATTCAGTACTTC. Its translation is CASSQDREGLGIQYF.

Of note for this clone: An end of the junction differs from the germline gene, which may be a read error. The V call is TRBV20-1, the J call TRBJ1-2; D unresolved. The CDR3 covers 11 residues. Germline V gene sequence: CDR1 DFQATT, CDR2 SNEGSKA (reference sequence). This CDR3 reads CSARAASSPPF. CDR3 bases: TGCAGTGCTAGAGCGGCTAGCTCTCCCCCCTTC.

The J gene is TRBJ1-3, the V gene TRBV5-1; TRBD1 aligns across 7 bases. Germline V gene data show CDR1 as SGHRS and CDR2 as YFSETQ. This CDR3 spans 16 amino acids. The J segment lost 0 bases and the V segment lost 4 bases, leaving 7 bases of the junction unmatched. CDR3 in amino acids: CASSVSGTDSGNTIYF. Here the CDR3 DNA reads TGCGCCAGCAGCGTCTCCGGGACAGACTCTGGAAACACCATATATTTT.

The chain joins TRBV11-2 to TRBJ1-2, with TRBD1 matching over 7 bases. Trimming removed 5 bases from V and 5 bases from J; junction bases left unmatched: 8. This CDR3 comprises 14 residues. Germline CDR1 and CDR2: SGHAT and FQNNGV. In DNA, the CDR3 is TGTGCCAGCAGCGTAGCCGGGACAGATTATGGCTACACCTTC. Protein sequence: CASSVAGTDYGYTF.

A single count supports this clone. The V gene is TRBV10-3, the J gene TRBJ2-1, with 7 bases aligning to TRBD2. Germline assignment: CDR1 ENHRY and CDR2 SYGVKD. V shed 7 bases and J 6 bases; nucleotides not matched to a gene: 15. This CDR3 spans 16 amino acids. The CDR3 protein is CAIMASGLLSTNEQFF. The CDR3 nucleotides read TGTGCCATCATGGCTAGCGGCCTCCTCAGCACCAATGAGCAGTTCTTC.

The rearrangement links TRBV5-4 to TRBJ1-1, with 7 bases fitting TRBD1. V was pared by 3 bases and J by 5 bases, with 7 bases of the junction left unmatched. CDR1 is SGHNT and CDR2 is YYREEE in the germline V gene (reference sequence). The CDR3 sequence is 14 residues long. CDR3 bases: TGTGCCAGCAGCTGGACAGGTAGGAGAACTGAAGCTTTCTTT. Residues: CASSWTGRRTEAFF.

In DNA form, the CDR3 reads TGTGCCAGCAGCTTAAGAGTAGCGGGAGGCGGGGGAGATACGCAGTATTTT. Translation: CASSLRVAGGGGDTQYF. The gene calls are TRBV5-4 and TRBJ2-3, with 10 bases aligning to TRBD2. Germline trimming cut 2 bases from V and 5 bases from J; bases unmatched to any gene: 11. The germline CDR1 and CDR2 sequences are SGHNT and YYREEE (reference sequence). CDR3 length equals 17 residues.

The rearrangement uses TRBV10-1 and TRBJ2-2; 7 bases are a match to TRBD1. The CDR3 is made up of 18 amino acids. J lost 2 bases, V lost 4 bases, and 13 bases had no gene match. Looked up from germline, CDR1 is WNHNN and CDR2 is SYGVQD (reference sequence). The CDR3 nucleotides are TGCGCCAGCAGTGCGGGGCCCTGGACAGGACCCAACACCGGGGAGCTGTTTTTT. This encodes CASSAGPWTGPNTGELFF.